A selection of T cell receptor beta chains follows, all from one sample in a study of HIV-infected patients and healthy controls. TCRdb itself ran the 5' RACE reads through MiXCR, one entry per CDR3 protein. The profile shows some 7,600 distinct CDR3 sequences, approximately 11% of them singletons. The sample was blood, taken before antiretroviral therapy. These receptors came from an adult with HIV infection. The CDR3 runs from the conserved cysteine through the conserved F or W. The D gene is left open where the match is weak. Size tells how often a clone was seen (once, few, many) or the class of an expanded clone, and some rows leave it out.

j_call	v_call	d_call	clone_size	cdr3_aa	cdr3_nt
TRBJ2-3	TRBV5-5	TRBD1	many	CASSFPGQGTDTQYF	TGTGCCAGCAGCTTTCCAGGACAGGGAACAGATACGCAGTATTTT
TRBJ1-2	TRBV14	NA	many	CASSQAHANYGYTF	TGTGCCAGCAGCCAAGCTCACGCGAACTATGGCTACACCTTC
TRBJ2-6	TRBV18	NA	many	CASSPSWAGHYSGANVLTF	TGTGCCAGCTCACCTTCGTGGGCAGGCCACTACTCTGGGGCCAACGTCCTGACTTTC
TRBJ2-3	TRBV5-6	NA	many	CASFDRGGTDTQYF	TGTGCCAGCTTCGACAGGGGAGGGACAGATACGCAGTATTTT
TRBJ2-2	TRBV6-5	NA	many	CASGVPPAGELFF	TGTGCCAGCGGGGTCCCGCCAGCCGGGGAGCTGTTTTTT
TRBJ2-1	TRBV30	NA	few	CAWSFSHYNEQFF	TGTGCCTGGAGTTTTTCCCATTACAATGAGCAGTTCTTC
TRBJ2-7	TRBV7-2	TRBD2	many	CASSLGTSMAYEQYF	TGTGCCAGCAGCTTGGGGACTAGCATGGCCTACGAGCAGTACTTC
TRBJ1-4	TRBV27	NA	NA	CASSLLGVGEKLFF	TGTGCCAGCAGTTTATTAGGGGTTGGTGAAAAACTGTTTTTT
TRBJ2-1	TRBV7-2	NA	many	CASSGGPSNNEQFF	TGTGCCAGCAGCGGGGGCCCTTCTAACAATGAGCAGTTCTTC
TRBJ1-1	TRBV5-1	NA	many	CASSPRGALLNTEAFF	TGCGCCAGCAGTCCCAGGGGAGCCCTTCTGAACACTGAAGCTTTCTTT
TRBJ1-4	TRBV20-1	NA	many	CSAGRGRGGTNEKLFF	TGCAGTGCTGGGCGAGGGCGAGGTGGCACTAATGAAAAACTGTTTTTT
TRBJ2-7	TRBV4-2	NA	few	CASSQVGDNYEQYF	TGTGCCAGCAGCCAAGTAGGGGACAACTACGAGCAGTACTTC
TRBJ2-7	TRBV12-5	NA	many	CASGLGHSYEQYF	TGTGCTAGTGGTTTGGGACACTCCTACGAGCAGTACTTC
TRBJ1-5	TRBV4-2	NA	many	CASSQGGGATSNQPQHF	TGTGCCAGCAGCCAAGGAGGGGGGGCGACTAGCAATCAGCCCCAGCATTTT
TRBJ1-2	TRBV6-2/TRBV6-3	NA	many	CASSPGAQSGGYTF	TGTGCCAGTTCGCCTGGGGCACAGAGCGGTGGCTACACCTTC
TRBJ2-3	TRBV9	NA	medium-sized	CASSVLEFTDTQYF	TGTGCCAGCAGCGTATTAGAATTTACGGATACGCAGTATTTT
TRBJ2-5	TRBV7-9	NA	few	CASSPIAEQETQYF	TGTGCCAGCAGCCCAATAGCGGAGCAAGAGACCCAGTACTTC
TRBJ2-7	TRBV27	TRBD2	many	CASSLLSTSERQYF	TGTGCCAGCAGTTTACTATCCACTAGCGAACGGCAGTACTTC
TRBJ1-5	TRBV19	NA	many	CASSWGSYSNQPQHF	TGTGCCAGTAGCTGGGGTAGTTATAGCAATCAGCCCCAGCATTTT
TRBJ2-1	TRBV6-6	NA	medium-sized	CASIKDLTYNEQFF	TGTGCCAGCATCAAGGACCTTACCTACAATGAGCAGTTCTTC
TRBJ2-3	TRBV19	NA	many	CASRGMEGKADTQYF	TGTGCCAGTAGAGGGATGGAGGGTAAGGCAGATACGCAGTATTTT
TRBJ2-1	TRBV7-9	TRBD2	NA	CASSQRGLALNEQFF	TGTGCCAGCAGCCAACGGGGACTAGCGCTTAATGAGCAGTTCTTC
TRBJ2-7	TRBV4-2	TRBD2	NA	CASSQEAGGPDEQYF	TGTGCCAGCAGCCAAGAAGCGGGAGGGCCCGACGAGCAGTACTTC
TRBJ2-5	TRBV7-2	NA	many	CASSSGSRLGETQYF	TGTGCCAGCAGCTCCGGGTCCAGACTAGGGGAGACCCAGTACTTC
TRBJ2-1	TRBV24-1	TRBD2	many	CATSGASGGTYNEQFF	TGTGCCACCAGTGGGGCTAGCGGGGGCACCTACAATGAGCAGTTCTTC
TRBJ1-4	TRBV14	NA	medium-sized	CASSRTGLEKLFF	TGTGCCAGCAGTCGCACCGGACTTGAAAAACTGTTTTTT
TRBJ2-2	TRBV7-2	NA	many	CASSPTRDTGELFF	TGTGCCAGCAGCCCTACTAGGGACACCGGGGAGCTGTTTTTT
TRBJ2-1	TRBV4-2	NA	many	CASSYRDSVFF	TGTGCCAGCAGCTACCGGGACTCGGTGTTCTTC
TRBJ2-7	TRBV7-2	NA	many	CASSLDTVGEQYF	TGTGCCAGCAGCTTAGATACGGTGGGGGAGCAGTACTTC
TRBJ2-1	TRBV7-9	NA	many	CASLNGDEQFF	TGTGCCAGCCTAAACGGGGATGAGCAGTTCTTC
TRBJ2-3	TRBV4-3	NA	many	CASSPLGGGATDTQYF	TGCGCCAGCAGCCCCCTTGGCGGGGGCGCGACAGATACGCAGTATTTT
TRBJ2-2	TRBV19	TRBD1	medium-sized	CASSIQGAAGELFF	TGTGCCAGTAGTATACAGGGGGCCGCCGGGGAGCTGTTTTTT
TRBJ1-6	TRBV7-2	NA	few	CASSPRKGSPLHF	TGTGCCAGCAGCCCGAGAAAAGGTTCACCCCTCCACTTT
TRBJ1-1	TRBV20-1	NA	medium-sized	CSARDLALGFNTEAFF	TGCAGTGCTAGAGATTTGGCTTTGGGGTTCAACACTGAAGCTTTCTTT
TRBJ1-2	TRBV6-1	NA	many	CASSEGPGGLNYGYTF	TGTGCCAGCAGTGAAGGGCCGGGGGGCCTTAACTATGGCTACACCTTC
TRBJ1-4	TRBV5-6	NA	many	CASSPGRGDEKLFF	TGTGCCAGCAGCCCCGGGAGGGGGGATGAAAAACTGTTTTTT
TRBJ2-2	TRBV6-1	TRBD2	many	CASRPGLAGAGTGELFF	TGTGCCAGCAGGCCGGGACTAGCGGGAGCTGGCACCGGGGAGCTGTTTTTT
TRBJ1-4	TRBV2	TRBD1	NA	CASSPTGGREKLFF	TGTGCCAGCAGCCCGACAGGGGGCCGTGAAAAACTGTTTTTT
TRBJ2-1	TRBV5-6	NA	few	CASSRPPSSYNEQFF	TGTGCCAGCAGCCGACCTCCGAGCTCCTACAATGAGCAGTTCTTC
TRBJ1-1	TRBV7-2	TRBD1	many	CASSTRQGRRGTEAFF	TGTGCCAGCAGCACACGACAGGGTAGAAGGGGCACTGAAGCTTTCTTT
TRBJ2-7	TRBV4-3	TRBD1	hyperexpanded	CASSQVLAGGGEQYF	TGCGCCAGCAGCCAAGTGTTGGCAGGGGGCGGCGAGCAGTACTTC
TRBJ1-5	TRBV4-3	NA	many	CASSQAQRQPQHF	TGCGCCAGCAGCCAAGCACAGCGTCAGCCCCAGCATTTT
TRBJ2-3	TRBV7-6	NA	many	CASSLGTGRNGGDTQYF	TGTGCCAGCAGCTTAGGCACCGGGAGAAATGGGGGAGATACGCAGTATTTT